The rows below give T cell receptor beta chains drawn from one sample of a study of post-analysis software for immune sequencing data. TCRdb passed the PCR reads through MiXCR, listing each CDR3 protein once. The table includes hundreds of thousands of distinct CDR3 sequences, approximately 53% detected once. The material sequenced was blood. These receptor sequences come from a girl aged 10-17 years with multiple sclerosis. The CDR3 runs from the conserved cysteine through the conserved F or W. D genes are given only for firm matches. Expanded clones are given a class, and other clones once, few, many or no size at all.

clone_size	j_call	d_call	v_call	cdr3_nt	cdr3_aa
few	TRBJ2-5	.	TRBV5-1	TGCGCCAGCAGCTTCCGAGGGGTCGGGGAGACCCAGTACTTC	CASSFRGVGETQYF
few	TRBJ2-7	.	TRBV29-1	TGCAGCGTTGAAGAGGGGCAGTCCTACGAGCAGTACTTC	CSVEEGQSYEQYF
once	TRBJ1-2	.	TRBV5-1	TGCGCCAGCAGCCCAGACGGGACCCTCGACTATGGCTACACCTTC	CASSPDGTLDYGYTF
.	TRBJ2-5	TRBD2	TRBV20-1	TGCAGTGCTAGACGCCGGGGACTAGCGGGTCTCCAAGAGACCCAGTACTTC	CSARRRGLAGLQETQYF
few	TRBJ2-5	.	TRBV3-1	TGTGCCACTATGGGGCGGAAACAAGAGACCCAGTACTTC	CATMGRKQETQYF
.	TRBJ2-3	.	TRBV20-1	TGCAGTGCTACCCTGGACTGGGGCACAGATACGCAGTATTTT	CSATLDWGTDTQYF
few	TRBJ2-1	.	TRBV5-1	TGCGCCAGCAGCTTGGGGCTAGACCTGCTCAATGAGCAGTTCTTC	CASSLGLDLLNEQFF
.	TRBJ2-1	.	TRBV20-1	TGCAGTGCTAAGGCGGCGAACAATGAGCAGTTCTTC	CSAKAANNEQFF
few	TRBJ2-7	TRBD2	TRBV23-1	TGCGCCAGCAGTCAACGGAAGCGGGAGAGCTACGAGCAGTACTTC	CASSQRKRESYEQYF
.	TRBJ2-1	TRBD2	TRBV6-1	TGTGCCAGCAGTGCCCAACTAGCGGGGCTAAACAATGAGCAGTTCTTC	CASSAQLAGLNNEQFF
.	TRBJ2-5	TRBD2	TRBV20-1	TGCAGTGCTAGCGGGTCTAGCGGGTCTCAAGAGACCCAGTACTTC	CSASGSSGSQETQYF
.	TRBJ1-2	.	TRBV10-3	TGTGCCATCCGGTCGAGGGACGCCACCGATGGCTACACCTTC	CAIRSRDATDGYTF
few	TRBJ2-7	TRBD2	TRBV7-9	TGTGCCAGCCCGCTTAGGGTAGCGGGAGCCTACTACGAGCAGTACTTC	CASPLRVAGAYYEQYF
.	TRBJ2-1	.	TRBV7-2	TGTGCCAGCAGCTTAATGAACACGGGGGTCCCCTACAATGAGCAGTTCTTC	CASSLMNTGVPYNEQFF
.	TRBJ2-7	.	TRBV5-6	TGTGCCAGCAGCTTGCAAGTTACTCCCTACGAGCAGTACTTC	CASSLQVTPYEQYF
.	TRBJ2-7	.	TRBV2	TGTGCCAGCAGTGGCTCGCGGCAGGAACTCTACGAGCAGTACTTC	CASSGSRQELYEQYF
.	TRBJ2-1	.	TRBV7-9	TGTGCCAGCAGGGTTAGCGGCCAGACACGGCAGTTCTTC	CASRVSGQTRQFF
.	TRBJ1-1	.	TRBV29-1	TGCAGCGTCCACAGCAAAATGAACACTGAAGCTTTCTTT	CSVHSKMNTEAFF
.	TRBJ1-5	.	TRBV4-1	TGCGCCAGCAGCCAGGCCCCTCATGATCGGCCCCAGCATTTT	CASSQAPHDRPQHF
.	TRBJ2-3	TRBD1	TRBV6-2/TRBV6-3	TGTGCCAGCAGTTACCGAGGGACAGGGCGAGATACGCAGTATTTT	CASSYRGTGRDTQYF
few	TRBJ2-1	.	TRBV5-1	TGCGCCAGCAGCCAATTCTCGGACAATGAGCAGTTCTTC	CASSQFSDNEQFF
few	TRBJ2-5	.	TRBV3-1	TGTGCCAGCAGCCATAGTAGCGGCCAAGAGACCCAGTACTTC	CASSHSSGQETQYF
.	TRBJ2-7	.	TRBV4-1	TGCGCCAGCAGCCAAGGTATTGGCGAAGGATCATACGAGCAGTACTTC	CASSQGIGEGSYEQYF
.	TRBJ2-7	TRBD1	TRBV7-9	TGTGCCAGCAGCTTATCCGGGGGGACAGGGCGCAACTACGAGCAGTACTTC	CASSLSGGTGRNYEQYF
once	TRBJ2-3	TRBD2	TRBV12-5	TGTGCTAGTGGTTCCCCCGCGGGGGGCACAGATACGCAGTATTTT	CASGSPAGGTDTQYF
few	TRBJ2-1	TRBD2	TRBV6-1	TGTGCCAGCAGTGAAGGCTGGACTAGCGTTTACAATGAGCAGTTCTTC	CASSEGWTSVYNEQFF
.	TRBJ2-7	.	TRBV29-1	TGCAGCGTTGTCCGTCTAGACCACGAGCAGTACTTC	CSVVRLDHEQYF
.	TRBJ2-1	.	TRBV29-1	TGCAGCGCACAGTTTTTAGGGAATGAGCAGTTCTTC	CSAQFLGNEQFF
.	TRBJ2-1	TRBD2	TRBV7-6	TGTGCCAGCAGCTTCTCTCTTCGGGCGGGGGGTTACAATGAGCAGTTCTTC	CASSFSLRAGGYNEQFF
few	TRBJ2-7	TRBD2	TRBV20-1	TGCAGTGCTTCCGGACTAGCGGGGGTCACATACGAGCAGTACTTC	CSASGLAGVTYEQYF
.	TRBJ2-5	.	TRBV7-2	TGTGCCAGCAACCGAGATCGGGACTCCCGATACCAAGAGACCCAGTACTTC	CASNRDRDSRYQETQYF
.	TRBJ1-5	.	TRBV20-1	TGCAGTGCTAGAGATGACTTTCAGGGCTATAGCAATCAGCCCCAGCATTTT	CSARDDFQGYSNQPQHF
.	TRBJ2-2	TRBD1	TRBV7-8	TGTGCCAGCAGCTTAGCGCGGGACAGGGGGTCCGGGGAGCTGTTTTTT	CASSLARDRGSGELFF
.	TRBJ2-5	TRBD1	TRBV29-1	TGCAGCGGTGGACAGGGGCCGCCCAACGTGCAGTACTTC	CSGGQGPPNVQYF
.	TRBJ2-3	TRBD2	TRBV5-1	TGCGCCAGCAGCTTGGCCGACGGACTAGCGGGAGGAGAAGATACGCAGTATTTT	CASSLADGLAGGEDTQYF
.	TRBJ2-1	.	TRBV7-3	TGTGCCAGCAGCTTCCTACCGGGCCTTTTGAATGAGCAGTTCTTC	CASSFLPGLLNEQFF
once	TRBJ2-7	TRBD2	TRBV5-1	TGCGCCAGCAGCGATTCCGTAGCGGGCTACGAGCAGTACTTC	CASSDSVAGYEQYF
.	TRBJ2-7	TRBD2	TRBV12-3/TRBV12-4	TGTGCCAGCAGTGCCCTAGCGGGGCCTGCCTACGAGCAGTACTTC	CASSALAGPAYEQYF
.	TRBJ1-5	TRBD1	TRBV2	TGTGCCAGCAGTGTAGTCGGGACAGGGAGGCAGCCCCAGCATTTT	CASSVVGTGRQPQHF
.	TRBJ2-7	.	TRBV6-2/TRBV6-3	TGTGCCAGCAGTCGCGAGACGGTTAGCTCCTACGAGCAGTACTTC	CASSRETVSSYEQYF
.	TRBJ2-5	.	TRBV6-5	TGTGCCAGCAGCCAGTGGGCCCAAGAGACCCAGTACTTC	CASSQWAQETQYF
few	TRBJ1-2	.	TRBV20-1	TGCAGTGCTAGAGTAGGTGGCTACACCTTC	CSARVGGYTF
.	TRBJ1-2	TRBD1	TRBV2	TGTGCCAGCAGTGATCCGCCCGGGACAGGGTCGTACGGCTACACCTTC	CASSDPPGTGSYGYTF
.	TRBJ2-1	.	TRBV10-3	TGTGTCATCAGACCAAACAGGTTGTCCTACAATGAGCAGTTCTTC	CVIRPNRLSYNEQFF
few	TRBJ2-7	.	TRBV10-3	TGTGCCATCAGTGCGGACGCAAGCTCCTACGAGCAGTACTTC	CAISADASSYEQYF
few	TRBJ1-2	.	TRBV12-3/TRBV12-4	TGTGCCAGCAGTTTAACGCGGCCAGGGGTAGGCTACACCTTC	CASSLTRPGVGYTF
.	TRBJ2-5	.	TRBV7-8	TGTGCCAGCAGCTTAGCGGCGGCGGGGTTTGGGCTAGTACCAAGGACCCAGTACTTC	CASSLAAAGFGLVPRTQYF
few	TRBJ2-2	TRBD2	TRBV20-1	TGCAGTGCTAAGGCGGGAGCAGATAGCGGGGAGCTGTTTTTT	CSAKAGADSGELFF
.	TRBJ2-7	.	TRBV4-1	TGCGCCAGCAGCCCTGCGGTGGACATTAATTCCTACGAGCAGTACTTC	CASSPAVDINSYEQYF
few	TRBJ2-1	.	TRBV20-1	TGCAGTGCTAGGGGCCACACTCCCGACAATGAGCAGTTCTTC	CSARGHTPDNEQFF
.	TRBJ2-3	.	TRBV15	TGTGCCACCAGCAGAGCGTTTTCCCACAGAACAGATACGCAGTATTTT	CATSRAFSHRTDTQYF
.	TRBJ2-1	.	TRBV5-1	TGCGCCAGCAGCTTGGATTGGTCCGAGCAGTTCTTC	CASSLDWSEQFF
.	TRBJ2-1	TRBD2	TRBV20-1	TGCAGTGCTAGGAGCCTAGCGGAAGCTTCCTACAATGAGCAGTTCTTC	CSARSLAEASYNEQFF
.	TRBJ2-4	.	TRBV20-1	TGCAGTGCTGCACCTCCCGGGATGGAGCAGTACTTC	CSAAPPGMEQYF